Each of the 25 T cell receptor beta chains below was sequenced from the same sample in a study of control samples from healthy donors and cancer patients (dated by TCRdb to about 2020). The protocol used for the library was the immunoSEQ multiplex PCR assay. TCRdb retrieved this table from immuneACCESS and kept in-frame rearrangements only. Not all clones are present; in checked studies, unresolved V genes account for under half, and no reason is known for the remainder. Across this sample there are 150,000 to 200,000 clones, with over 80% seen only once. Almost 1.5% of the sample rests with the top ten. Material for sequencing was blood. The origin of the receptors is a man aged 18 to 29 in good health.

The chain employs TRBV18 and TRBJ2-2; D possibly corresponds to TRBD1 (6 bases). Germline V CDR1 and CDR2: KGHSH, LQKENI. V shed 2 bases and J shed 7 bases, with 17 bases lying between them. The CDR3 sequence is 16 residues long. The CDR3 here is CASSPSPTGSNGELFF. In DNA, the CDR3 is TGTGCCAGCTCACCAAGCCCAACAGGGTCTAACGGGGAGCTGTTTTTT. The variable domain in full, completed from reference TRBV18 and TRBJ2-2, reads NAGVMQNPRHLVRRRGQEARLRCSPMKGHSHVYWYRQLPEEGLKFMVYLQKENIIDESGMPKERFSAEFPKEGPSILRIQQVVRGDSAAYFCASSPSPTGSNGELFFGEGSRLTVL.

The V and J genes are TRBV29-1 and TRBJ1-2; no clear D. This CDR3 is 12 amino acids long. V dropped 1 base and J dropped 8 bases, with 11 bases sitting between them. Germline V gene data show CDR1 as SQVTM and CDR2 as ANQGSEA. The CDR3 spells CSVEGEEGGYTF. The CDR3 DNA is TGCAGCGTTGAAGGCGAGGAGGGAGGCTACACCTTC. Drawing the rest from reference TRBV29-1 and TRBJ1-2, the complete variable domain is SAVISQKPSRDICQRGTSLTIQCQVDSQVTMMFWYRQQPGQSLTLIATANQGSEATYESGFVIDKFPISRPNLTFSTLTVSNMSPEDSSIYLCSVEGEEGGYTFGSGTRLTVV.

The V and J genes are TRBV3-1 (or the pseudogene TRBV3-2) and TRBJ1-1, with D hard to call. The ends were cut back, 4 bases at V and 1 base at J, with 13 bases in the middle. The CDR3 spans 15 residues. From germline, CDR1 is LGHDT and CDR2 YNNKEL (reference sequence). The CDR3 region has the DNA TGTGCCAGCAGCCCAAAGGGAGGCGGGAACACTGAAGCTTTCTTT. Translated: CASSPKGGGNTEAFF.

The CDR3 region has the DNA TGTGCCAGCAGCTTAGTGTCAACCATCGGGGAGCAGTACTTC. It yields the protein CASSLVSTIGEQYF. The chain has TRBV7-9 and TRBJ2-7, with D uncertain. The germline V gene has CDR1 SEHNR and CDR2 FQNEAQ (reference sequence). This CDR3 is 14 amino acids long. Trimming left V 1 base short and J 7 bases short, with 14 bases between.

The genes are TRBV30 and TRBJ1-4, with 10 positions matching TRBD1. The CDR3 consists of 14 residues. Germline lookup yields CDR1 GTSNPN and CDR2 SVGIG (reference sequence). V trimming: 3 bases; J trimming: 6 bases; junction bases outside the gene matches: 4. The CDR3 region is CAWSRGQGDEKLFF. CDR3 nucleotide sequence: TGTGCCTGGAGCAGAGGACAGGGGGATGAAAAACTGTTTTTT.

The chain employs TRBV19 and TRBJ1-2; no firm D call. Per the germline V gene, CDR1 is LNHDA and CDR2 is SQIVND (reference sequence). Deletions cut 3 bases from V and 6 bases from J, with 14 bases between. CDR3 length: 14 amino acids. The chain's CDR3 is CASSIDSIGNGYTF. The CDR3 nucleotides are TGTGCCAGTAGTATTGATTCTATAGGGAATGGCTACACCTTC.

The V gene is TRBV6-5, the J gene TRBJ1-1; D remains unclear. Trimming took 6 bases from V and 1 from J, leaving 9 bases between them. CDR3 length: 13 amino acids. Germline V gene data show CDR1 as MNHEY and CDR2 as SVGAGI. The CDR3 coding sequence is TGTGCCAGCAGGGCGAGACAGAACACTGAAGCTTTCTTT. Translating gives CASRARQNTEAFF.

This chain links TRBV7-8 with TRBJ2-1; possible D gene TRBD1, 8 bases. V was cut by 5 bases and J by 5 bases, with 16 bases left in between. The CDR3 has 15 amino acids. Germline assignment: CDR1 SGHVS and CDR2 FQNEAQ. The CDR3 region has the DNA TGTGCCAGCAGCGTCACAGGGGGGGACCACAATGAGCAGTTCTTC. Protein product: CASSVTGGDHNEQFF.

This clone was detected once. This CDR3 reads CASSDDRGSPKAFF. The CDR3 DNA is TGCGCCAGCAGTGACGACAGGGGCTCCCCGAAGGCTTTCTTT. The chain carries TRBV10-1 and TRBJ1-1, with 8 bases aligning to TRBD1. This CDR3 is 14 amino acids long. The trim removed 3 bases at V and 11 bases at J, leaving 11 bases unmatched. Germline V gives CDR1 WNHNN, CDR2 SYGVQD (reference sequence).

This chain uses TRBV18 with TRBJ2-3, with 7 bases identical to TRBD1. J was trimmed by 6 bases and V by 4 bases; bases with no gene match: 10. CDR1 and CDR2 from the germline V gene are KGHSH and LQKENI. The CDR3 runs 15 residues. The CDR3: CASSRTGAPGDTQYF. The CDR3 DNA is TGTGCCAGCTCACGAACAGGGGCCCCAGGGGATACGCAGTATTTT.

The chain carries TRBV5-1 and TRBJ1-1; D may be TRBD1 (6 bases). V shed 1 base and J shed 0 bases, with 13 bases lying between them. The V gene's germline CDR1 is SGHRS and CDR2 YFSETQ. The CDR3 has 16 residues. The CDR3 bases are TGCGCCAGCAGCTTGTTTGGAGGGGGAGTGAACACTGAAGCTTTCTTT. This gives the protein CASSLFGGGVNTEAFF.

The gene calls are TRBV30 and TRBJ1-1, with TRBD1 matching over 7 bases. The V gene end was trimmed by 1 base and the J gene end by 4 bases; junction bases not matched to a gene: 6. The CDR3 runs 14 residues. CDR1 GTSNPN and CDR2 SVGIG come from the germline V gene (reference sequence). The CDR3 sequence is CAWSEGGEVTEAFF. CDR3 DNA sequence: TGTGCCTGGAGTGAAGGGGGCGAAGTCACTGAAGCTTTCTTT.

The CDR3 DNA is TGTGCCAGCAGGCAGGGGGCTGGAAACACCATATATTTT. Its protein product is CASRQGAGNTIYF. The chain combines TRBV12-3 or TRBV12-4 with TRBJ1-3, with TRBD1 matching 7 bases. The CDR3 runs to 13 residues. V dropped 6 bases and J dropped 2; count of bases not matched to a gene: 1.

V and J are TRBV5-6 and TRBJ2-3; 7 bases fit TRBD1. Germline V gives CDR1 SGHDT, CDR2 YYEEEE. Germline trimming cut 4 bases from V and 1 base from J; bases unmatched to any gene: 9. The CDR3 has 16 residues. CDR3 sequence (DNA): TGTGCCAGCAGCCGATTCGACAGGGACGGCACAGATACGCAGTATTTT. Its translation: CASSRFDRDGTDTQYF.

The rearrangement uses TRBV2 and TRBJ1-5; TRBD1 might be the D (6 bases). This CDR3 spans 14 amino acids. Trimming removed 6 bases at V and 3 bases at J, with 12 bases between. Germline CDR1 is SNHLY and CDR2 is FYNNEI. DNA of the CDR3: TGTGCCAGCAGCCTGGACAGATCCAATCAGCCCCAGCATTTT. Residues: CASSLDRSNQPQHF.

The chain joins TRBV24-1 to TRBJ1-5; 7 bases are shared with TRBD1. J was trimmed by 4 bases and V by 4 bases; bases with no gene match: 3. This CDR3 comprises 14 residues. Germline V CDR1 and CDR2: KGHDR, SFDVKD. CDR3 sequence (DNA): TGTGCCACCAGTGACCCGACAGGGAATCAGCCCCAGCATTTT. Its translation: CATSDPTGNQPQHF.

The chain employs TRBV14 and TRBJ1-3, with TRBD1 as a possible D gene (6 bases). Germline values: CDR1 SGHDN, CDR2 FVKESK. The germline V and J ends were trimmed by 4 bases and 2 bases, with 12 bases remaining between them. This CDR3 contains 15 residues. The CDR3 loop reads CASSPGAATGNTIYF. CDR3 bases: TGTGCCAGCAGCCCAGGGGCGGCAACTGGAAACACCATATATTTT. The full variable domain, completed using reference TRBV14 and TRBJ1-3, is EAGVTQFPSHSVIEKGQTVTLRCDPISGHDNLYWYRRVMGKEIKFLLHFVKESKQDESGMPNNRFLAERTGGTYSTLKVQPAELEDSGVYFCASSPGAATGNTIYFGEGSWLTVV.

J is TRBJ1-3 and V is TRBV6-5; no definite D call. This CDR3 has 14 residues. The ends were cut back, 6 bases at V and 2 bases at J, with 11 bases in the middle. CDR1 and CDR2 from the germline V gene are MNHEY and SVGAGI. CDR3 loop: CASRFGVTGNTIYF. The CDR3 nucleotides are TGTGCCAGCAGGTTTGGGGTAACTGGAAACACCATATATTTT.

The J gene is TRBJ1-5, the V gene TRBV30; 7 bases align to TRBD1. The germline CDR1 and CDR2 sequences are GTSNPN and SVGIG (reference sequence). With V trimmed by 0 bases and J by 5 bases, 7 bases remained unmatched. This CDR3 comprises 15 residues. The chain's CDR3 is CAWSVQGRGDQPQHF. The CDR3 DNA reads TGTGCCTGGAGTGTACAGGGGCGCGGGGATCAGCCCCAGCATTTT.

This chain uses TRBV25-1 with TRBJ2-3; 8 bases align to TRBD2. Germline V gene lookup returns CDR1 MGHDK and CDR2 SYGVNS. The trim removed 2 bases at V and 4 bases at J, leaving 5 bases unmatched. The CDR3 totals 15 residues. The CDR3, as DNA: TGTGCCAGCAGTGAACGGGGGGGGCTCTCAGATACGCAGTATTTT. It specifies CASSERGGLSDTQYF.

In nucleotides, the CDR3 is TGCGCCAGCAGCTTGGTTTCAAGGGACTATGGCTACACCTTC. As protein: CASSLVSRDYGYTF. The J gene is TRBJ1-2, the V gene TRBV5-1; no definite D call. The V gene lost 0 bases and the J gene lost 3 bases, with 9 bases spanning the gap. The CDR3 runs 14 residues. Germline V gene sequence: CDR1 SGHRS, CDR2 YFSETQ.

The rearrangement joins TRBV14 to TRBJ2-2; D remains ambiguous. The V and J ends lost 7 bases and 1 base respectively, with 10 bases between them. The CDR3 consists of 14 residues. Germline CDR1 is SGHDN and CDR2 is FVKESK. The CDR3 DNA is TGTGCCAGCACGAAGACCCTGAACACCGGGGAGCTGTTTTTT. It is translated as CASTKTLNTGELFF.

The genes are TRBV30 and TRBJ1-4; tentatively, D is TRBD1 (6 bases). The CDR3 has 14 amino acids. Trimming cost V 1 base and J 8 bases, with 14 bases left between them. Per germline, CDR1 GTSNPN and CDR2 SVGIG (reference sequence). For the CDR3, the DNA is TGTGCCTGGAGTGCGGGGGGGGCGGGAGAAAAACTGTTTTTT. Residues: CAWSAGGAGEKLFF.

V and J are TRBV7-7 and TRBJ2-2, with TRBD1 matching 10 bases. Per germline, CDR1 SSHAT and CDR2 FNYEAQ (reference sequence). J was trimmed by 3 bases and V by 3 bases; bases with no gene match: 1. This CDR3 region has 15 residues. This chain's CDR3 is CASSFGTGDTGELFF. DNA for the CDR3: TGTGCCAGCAGCTTCGGGACAGGGGACACCGGGGAGCTGTTTTTT.

CDR3 residues: CASSLGSFYEQYF. CDR3 bases: TGTGCCAGCAGCTTAGGTTCTTTCTACGAGCAGTACTTC. The V gene is TRBV5-6, the J gene TRBJ2-7; D uncertain. Germline CDR1 is SGHDT and CDR2 is YYEEEE. This CDR3 is 13 amino acids long. The V and J ends lost 2 bases and 3 bases respectively, with 9 bases between them.